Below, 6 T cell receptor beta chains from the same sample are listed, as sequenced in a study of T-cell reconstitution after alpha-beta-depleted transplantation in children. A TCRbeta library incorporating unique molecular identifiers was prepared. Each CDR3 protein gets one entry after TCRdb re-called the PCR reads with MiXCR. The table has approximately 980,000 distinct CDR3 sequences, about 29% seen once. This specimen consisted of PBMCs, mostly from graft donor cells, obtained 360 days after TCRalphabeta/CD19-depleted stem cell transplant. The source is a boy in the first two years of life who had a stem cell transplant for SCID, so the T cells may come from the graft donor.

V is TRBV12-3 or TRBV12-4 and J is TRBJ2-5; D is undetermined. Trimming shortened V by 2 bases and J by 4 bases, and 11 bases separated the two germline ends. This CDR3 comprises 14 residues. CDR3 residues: CASSLWLVVETQYF. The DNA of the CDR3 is TGTGCCAGCAGTTTATGGCTAGTTGTAGAGACCCAGTACTTC.

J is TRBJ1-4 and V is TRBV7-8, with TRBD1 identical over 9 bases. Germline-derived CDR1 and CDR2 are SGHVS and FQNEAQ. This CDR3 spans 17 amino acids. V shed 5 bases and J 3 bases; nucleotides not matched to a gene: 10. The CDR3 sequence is CASSRTGVASANEKLFF. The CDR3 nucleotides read TGTGCCAGCAGCCGGACAGGGGTAGCTTCAGCTAATGAAAAACTGTTTTTT.

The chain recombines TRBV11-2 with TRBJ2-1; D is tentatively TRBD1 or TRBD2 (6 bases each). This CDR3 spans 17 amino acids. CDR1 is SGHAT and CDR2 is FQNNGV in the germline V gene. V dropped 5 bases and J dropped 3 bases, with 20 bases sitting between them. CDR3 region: CASSGGGKGSYYNEQFF. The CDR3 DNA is TGTGCCAGCAGCGGGGGCGGGAAGGGATCCTACTACAATGAGCAGTTCTTC.

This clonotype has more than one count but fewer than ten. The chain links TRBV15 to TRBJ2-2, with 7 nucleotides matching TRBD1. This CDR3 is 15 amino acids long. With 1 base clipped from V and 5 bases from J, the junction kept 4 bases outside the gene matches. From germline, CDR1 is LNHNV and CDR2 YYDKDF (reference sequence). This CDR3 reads CATSRVTGVTGELFF. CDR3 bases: TGTGCCACCAGCAGAGTAACAGGGGTGACCGGGGAGCTGTTTTTT.

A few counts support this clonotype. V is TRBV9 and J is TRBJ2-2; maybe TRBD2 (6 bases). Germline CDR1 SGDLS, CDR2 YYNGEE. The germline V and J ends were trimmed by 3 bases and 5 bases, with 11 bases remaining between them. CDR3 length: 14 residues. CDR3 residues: CASSGGLATGELFF. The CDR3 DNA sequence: TGTGCCAGCAGCGGGGGACTGGCGACCGGGGAGCTGTTTTTT. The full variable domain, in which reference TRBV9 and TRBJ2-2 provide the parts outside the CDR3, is DSGVTQTPKHLITATGQRVTLRCSPRSGDLSVYWYQQSLDQGLQFLIQYYNGEERAKGNILERFSAQQFPDLHSELNLSSLELGDSALYFCASSGGLATGELFFGEGSRLTVL.

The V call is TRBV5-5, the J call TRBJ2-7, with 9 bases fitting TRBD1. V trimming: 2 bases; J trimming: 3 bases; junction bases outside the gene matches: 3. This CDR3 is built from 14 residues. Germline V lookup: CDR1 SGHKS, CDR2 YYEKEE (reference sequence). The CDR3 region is CASSFWTGVYEQYF. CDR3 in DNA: TGTGCCAGCAGCTTCTGGACAGGGGTCTACGAGCAGTACTTC.